This T cell receptor (beta chain) was profiled in a study of technical replicates of blood from a handful of donors. Libraries were prepared by immunoSEQ multiplex PCR; TCRdb keeps only in-frame clonotypes and omits some of them. The table records 70,000 to 95,000 clones, approximately 93% of them present only once. This CDR3 comprises 15 residues. Trimming at V came to 5 bases and at J to 5 bases, leaving 8 bases not matched to a gene. Germline V lookup: CDR1 SEHNR, CDR2 FQNEAQ (reference sequence). The sequence came from a human donor in good health. Material: T cells isolated from PBMCs. The chain has TRBV7-9 and TRBJ2-1; TRBD2 matches at 8 bases. The CDR3 protein is CASSANQLADNEQFF. In DNA form, the CDR3 reads TGTGCCAGCAGCGCGAACCAACTAGCGGACAATGAGCAGTTCTTC.